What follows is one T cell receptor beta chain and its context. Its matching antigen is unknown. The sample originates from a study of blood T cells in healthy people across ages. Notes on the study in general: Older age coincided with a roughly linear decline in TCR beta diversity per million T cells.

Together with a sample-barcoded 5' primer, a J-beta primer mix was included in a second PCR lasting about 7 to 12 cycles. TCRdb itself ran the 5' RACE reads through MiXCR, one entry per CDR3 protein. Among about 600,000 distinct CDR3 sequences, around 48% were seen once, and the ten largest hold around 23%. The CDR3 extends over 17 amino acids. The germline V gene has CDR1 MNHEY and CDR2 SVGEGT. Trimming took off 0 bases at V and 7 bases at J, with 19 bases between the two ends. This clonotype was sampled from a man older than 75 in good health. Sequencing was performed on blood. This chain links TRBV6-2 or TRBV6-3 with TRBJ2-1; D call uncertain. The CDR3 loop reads CASSYSRPIGRRNEQFF. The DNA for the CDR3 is TGTGCCAGCAGTTACTCAAGACCCATCGGTCGAAGAAATGAGCAGTTCTTC.